What follows is one T cell receptor (beta chain) and its context. Its antigen is unidentified. This entry comes from a study of CD8 T cells in ankylosing spondylitis. Overall study results and limits: In synovial fluid and blood from reactive arthritis, some motif variants were previously reported. Ankylosing spondylitis blood seemed to carry a telltale TCR beta motif made of several highly homologous variants.

V was cut by 6 bases and J by 8 bases, with 16 bases left in between. Germline assignment: CDR1 LNHDA and CDR2 SQIVND (reference sequence). CDR3 length: 13 residues. Using its own MiXCR run on the 5' RACE reads, TCRdb lists one record per CDR3 protein. The sample records 150,000 or so distinct CDR3 sequences, 25% to 35% being singletons. Sequences were obtained from synovial fluid, either unsorted or a sorted T cell fraction (not recorded which). This chain connects TRBV19 to TRBJ1-2, with TRBD1 as a possible D gene (5 bases). The TCR was taken from a male donor with ankylosing spondylitis. The CDR3 here is CASSLGGAGGYTF. The CDR3 DNA sequence: TGTGCCAGTAGCCTTGGAGGGGCAGGAGGCTACACCTTC.